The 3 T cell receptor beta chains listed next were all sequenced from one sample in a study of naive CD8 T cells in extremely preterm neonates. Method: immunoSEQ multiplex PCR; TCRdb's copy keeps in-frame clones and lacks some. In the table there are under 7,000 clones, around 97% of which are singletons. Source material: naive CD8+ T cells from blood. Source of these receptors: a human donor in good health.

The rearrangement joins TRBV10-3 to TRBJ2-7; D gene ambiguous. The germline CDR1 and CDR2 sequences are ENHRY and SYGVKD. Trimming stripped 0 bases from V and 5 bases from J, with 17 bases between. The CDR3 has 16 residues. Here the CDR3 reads CAISESTRHQWNEQYF. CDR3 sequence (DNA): TGTGCCATCAGTGAGTCGACTCGTCATCAATGGAACGAGCAGTACTTC.

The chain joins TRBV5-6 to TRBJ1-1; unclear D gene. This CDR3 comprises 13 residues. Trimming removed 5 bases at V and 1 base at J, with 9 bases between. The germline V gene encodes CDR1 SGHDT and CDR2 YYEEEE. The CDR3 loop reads CASSHGGNTEAFF. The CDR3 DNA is TGTGCCAGCAGTCATGGAGGGAACACTGAAGCTTTCTTT.

The CDR3 protein is CASSLHGTSGRDYTDTQYF. Written as DNA, the CDR3 is TGTGCCAGCAGCTTACACGGGACTAGCGGGAGGGATTACACAGATACGCAGTATTTT. The chain is built from TRBV7-3 and TRBJ2-3, with 16 bases lining up with TRBD2. V shed 2 bases and J 2 bases; nucleotides not matched to a gene: 7. This CDR3 spans 19 amino acids. CDR1 is SGHTA, CDR2 FQGTGA, per germline.